This T cell receptor beta chain is drawn from a study of cytomegalovirus exposure and HLA in healthy donors. To note about this clone: Its specificity is not known.

Study-level results: The tendency of first-cohort TCR clusters to co-occur in the approximately 110 validation repertoires was the finding of a later analysis.

While the first cohort had about 610 subjects, the donors belonged to the separate validation cohort of 120 subjects. This CDR3 contains 19 residues. TCRdb keeps only in-frame clones here, not all; method: immunoSEQ multiplex PCR. This table has 300,000 to 400,000 clones, roughly 85% appearing once. The sequence was obtained from a woman aged 18-35 years in good health and CMV-seronegative. What was sequenced was PBMCs. This chain connects TRBV12-2 to TRBJ2-1; the DNA was not compared with TRBD2, the D call given in the table. TRBV12-2 represents a pseudogene. The CDR3 sequence: CASRSTSSAPVASYNEQFF. CDR3 coding DNA: TGTGCAAGTCGCTCAACTTCTAGCGCCCCTGTGGCATCCTACAATGAGCAGTTCTTC.